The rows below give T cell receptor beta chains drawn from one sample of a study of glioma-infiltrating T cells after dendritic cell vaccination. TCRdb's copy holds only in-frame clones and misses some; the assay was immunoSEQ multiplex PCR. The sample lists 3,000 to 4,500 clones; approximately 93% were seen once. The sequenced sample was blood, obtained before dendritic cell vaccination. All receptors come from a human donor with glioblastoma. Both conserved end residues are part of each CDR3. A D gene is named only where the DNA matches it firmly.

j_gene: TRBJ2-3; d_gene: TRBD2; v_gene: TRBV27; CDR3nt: TGTGCCAGCAGTTTTTCGACTAGCGGAAGGCCCGTGTCAGAGCAGTATTTT; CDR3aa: CASSFSTSGRPVSEQYF
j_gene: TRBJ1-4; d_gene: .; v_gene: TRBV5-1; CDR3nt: TGCGCCAGCAGCTTGGCCCGGAGGAGCGATGAAAAACTGTTTTTT; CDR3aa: CASSLARRSDEKLFF
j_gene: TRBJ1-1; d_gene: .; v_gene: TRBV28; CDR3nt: TGTGCCAGCAGTCTCCCCGGGACACGGAACACTGAAGCTTTCTTT; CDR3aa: CASSLPGTRNTEAFF